This T cell receptor (beta chain) was observed in a study of a mutant IDH1 vaccine in newly diagnosed glioma. Germline V CDR1 and CDR2: SGDLS, YYNGEE. V was cut by 1 base and J by 4 bases, with 8 bases left in between. This CDR3 spans 13 amino acids. Sequencing was performed with immunoSEQ multiplex PCR; in TCRdb, only in-frame clones are kept and a portion is missing. In the table there are 25,000 to 30,000 clones, about 70% of which are singletons. Regarding time point: week 35, safety follow-up. Vaccine doses each comprised 300 ug of mutant IDH1 20-mer peptide, with topical imiquimod. This clone was observed a handful of times. No antigen is known for it.

The sequences come from PBMCs, collected from a glioma patient whose treatment included an IDH1 peptide vaccine. This TCR derives from a man between 50 and 59 years old with glioma. J is TRBJ1-1 and V is TRBV9; D may be TRBD1 (5 bases). The CDR3 DNA is TGTGCCAGCAGCGTACAGGGTGGCACTGAAGCTTTCTTT. Its translation: CASSVQGGTEAFF. Using reference TRBV9 and TRBJ1-1 for the parts outside the CDR3, the full variable domain is DSGVTQTPKHLITATGQRVTLRCSPRSGDLSVYWYQQSLDQGLQFLIQYYNGEERAKGNILERFSAQQFPDLHSELNLSSLELGDSALYFCASSVQGGTEAFFGQGTRLTVV.